The 12 T cell receptor beta chains given below trace back to one sample, sequenced in a study of blood T cell repertoires in COVID-19. The table came from immunoSEQ multiplex PCR; TCRdb's copy has only in-frame clones and leaves some out. The sample carries around 92,000 clones, roughly 84% recorded once. Specimen: peripheral blood. Receptors were obtained from a woman aged 55-75 years in a cohort sampled during active or convalescent COVID-19.

V gene TRBV19 combines with J gene TRBJ2-2; 13 positions match TRBD2. Germline assignment: CDR1 LNHDA and CDR2 SQIVND (reference sequence). V lost 5 bases and J lost 3; bases outside the gene matches: 3. The CDR3 length is 16 residues. The CDR3 DNA reads TGTGCCAGTAGTCTTACTAGCGGGGGGGACACCGGGGAGCTGTTTTTT. Amino acids: CASSLTSGGDTGELFF.

The chain uses TRBV28 and TRBJ2-7; 9 bases are a match to TRBD1. The CDR3 covers 16 residues. V trimming: 4 bases; J trimming: 2 bases; junction bases outside the gene matches: 9. Germline V lookup: CDR1 MDHEN, CDR2 SYDVKM. CDR3 residues: CASSYPSGTGTYEQYF. The DNA for the CDR3 is TGTGCCAGCAGTTACCCCTCCGGGACAGGGACCTACGAGCAGTACTTC.

This clone was counted a single time. The chain has TRBV5-6 and TRBJ1-5, with D possibly matching TRBD1 (6 bases). CDR1 SGHDT and CDR2 YYEEEE come from the germline V gene. The CDR3 length is 14 residues. Deletions cut 5 bases from V and 5 bases from J, with 14 bases between. CDR3 bases: TGTGCCAGCAGTTTCGGGACAAACGATCAGCCCCAGCATTTT. Encoded protein: CASSFGTNDQPQHF.

The J gene is TRBJ1-3, the V gene TRBV6-5, with a weak D call TRBD1 (5 bases). Germline V gene lookup returns CDR1 MNHEY and CDR2 SVGAGI. The length of the CDR3 is 15 residues. The germline V and J ends were trimmed by 5 bases and 3 bases, with 14 bases remaining between them. CDR3 DNA: TGTGCCAGCAGTCCATTAGTGGGGGGTGGAAACACCATATATTTT. This codes for CASSPLVGGGNTIYF.

J is TRBJ1-4 and V is TRBV5-6; D may be TRBD1 (5 bases). Between the trimmed V and J ends, which lost 2 bases and 6 bases, there was a span of 20 bases. This CDR3 has 17 amino acids. Germline CDR1 reads SGHDT; CDR2 reads YYEEEE. CDR3: CASSFRYQGLLYEKLFF. The CDR3 DNA sequence: TGTGCCAGCAGCTTTAGGTATCAGGGACTGCTTTATGAAAAACTGTTTTTT.

V usage is TRBV5-1 and J usage is TRBJ2-7, with D tentatively TRBD1 (7 bases). This CDR3 spans 14 amino acids. The germline V and J ends were trimmed by 2 bases and 6 bases, with 15 bases remaining between them. The germline V gene encodes CDR1 SGHRS and CDR2 YFSETQ. CDR3 coding DNA: TGCGCCAGCAGCTTAGTGGCAGGGGGACTCGAGCAGTACTTC. It encodes CASSLVAGGLEQYF.

The chain recombines TRBV6-2 or TRBV6-3 with TRBJ1-2; D is possibly TRBD1 (5 bases). There are 14 residues in the CDR3. Germline values: CDR1 MNHEY, CDR2 SVGEGT. V lost 4 bases and J 4 bases, leaving 13 bases between the germline ends. Here the CDR3 reads CASSWNRGVYGYTF. The CDR3 DNA is TGTGCCAGCAGTTGGAATAGGGGCGTCTATGGCTACACCTTC.

CDR3 sequence (DNA): TGCGCCAGCAGCTTGGACAGGGGTCCAACTAATGAAAAACTGTTTTTT. The encoded protein is CASSLDRGPTNEKLFF. This chain links TRBV5-1 with TRBJ1-4, with 7 bases matching TRBD1. CDR1 is SGHRS and CDR2 is YFSETQ in the germline V gene. V shed 0 bases and J 0 bases; nucleotides not matched to a gene: 2. This CDR3 contains 16 residues.

This chain connects TRBV28 to TRBJ1-1; 8 positions match TRBD1. The CDR3 sequence is 15 residues long. Germline loops: CDR1 MDHEN, CDR2 SYDVKM. V dropped 5 bases and J dropped 1; count of bases not matched to a gene: 6. The CDR3 DNA is TGTGCCAGCAGTCCAGGGGGCGCCCGGAACACTGAAGCTTTCTTT. As protein: CASSPGGARNTEAFF. The full variable domain, completed using reference TRBV28 and TRBJ1-1, is DVKVTQSSRYLVKRTGEKVFLECVQDMDHENMFWYRQDPGLGLRLIYFSYDVKMKEKGDIPEGYSVSREKKERFSLILESASTNQTSMYLCASSPGGARNTEAFFGQGTRLTVV.

The rearrangement uses TRBV27 and TRBJ1-2, with 11 positions matching TRBD1. V lost 2 bases to trimming and J lost 8 bases; unmatched junction nucleotides: 1. Germline V CDR1 and CDR2: MNHEY, SMNVEV (reference sequence). CDR3 length: 13 amino acids. The DNA of the CDR3 is TGTGCCAGCAGTTTAGGACAGGGGGCGGGCTACACCTTC. It translates to CASSLGQGAGYTF.

The chain has TRBV3-1 (or the pseudogene TRBV3-2) and TRBJ2-7, with D possibly being TRBD2 (7 bases). Trimming took off 6 bases at V and 4 bases at J, with 19 bases between the two ends. In germline, CDR1 is LGHDT, CDR2 YNNKEL (reference sequence). This CDR3 comprises 15 residues. Here the CDR3 reads CASSRGGAAIYEQYF. The CDR3 bases are TGTGCCAGCAGTCGCGGGGGCGCCGCTATTTACGAGCAGTACTTC.

The chain combines TRBV3-1 (or the pseudogene TRBV3-2) with TRBJ2-7, with 9 bases that match TRBD1. CDR1 is LGHDT, CDR2 YNNKEL, per germline (reference sequence). After removal of 5 bases from V and 3 bases from J, the junction contained 8 bases not matched to a gene. The CDR3 is made up of 15 amino acids. The CDR3 sequence: CASSYPGTGIYEQYF. CDR3 in DNA: TGTGCCAGCAGCTACCCCGGGACAGGGATCTACGAGCAGTACTTC.